The rows below give T cell receptor beta chains drawn from one sample of a study of cytomegalovirus exposure and HLA in healthy donors. The table came from immunoSEQ multiplex PCR; TCRdb's copy has only in-frame clones and leaves some out. The sample gives 150,000 or so clones, about three quarters of which show up once; 13% is in the top ten. The sequenced sample consisted of PBMCs. These receptors were obtained from a man aged 40-49 years in good health and CMV-seropositive. Both conserved end residues are part of each CDR3. Each record gives: D gene, clone size, V gene, J gene, CDR3 protein, CDR3 DNA. The D gene is left open where the match is weak. Clone size is stated in some rows and not others, as once, few, many or a class when expanded.

-	few	TRBV28	TRBJ1-1	CASLRGRGMNTEAFF	TGTGCCAGCCTCAGGGGTAGAGGGATGAACACTGAAGCTTTCTTT
TRBD1	-	TRBV27	TRBJ2-7	CASSITAGQDYEQYF	TGTGCCAGCAGTATTACGGCGGGACAGGACTACGAGCAGTACTTC
TRBD2	-	TRBV7-9	TRBJ2-7	CASSPRGLAGYEQYF	TGTGCCAGCAGTCCTCGGGGACTAGCGGGATACGAGCAGTACTTC
TRBD1	-	TRBV6-6	TRBJ1-2	CAGKGQGEVGYTF	TGTGCCGGTAAAGGACAGGGCGAAGTCGGCTACACCTTC
-	-	TRBV27	TRBJ2-7	CASSPLSSYEQYF	TGTGCCAGCAGTCCGCTGAGCTCCTACGAGCAGTACTTC
-	-	TRBV11-2	TRBJ2-7	CASSNREGWGEQYF	TGTGCCAGCAGCAATCGAGAGGGTTGGGGCGAGCAGTACTTC
-	few	TRBV5-6	TRBJ1-1	CASSFSEVQTFF	TGTGCCAGCAGCTTTAGCGAGGTACAAACTTTCTTT
TRBD1	-	TRBV30	TRBJ1-5	CAADPGGRNQPQHF	TGTGCCGCAGATCCAGGGGGGAGAAATCAGCCCCAGCATTTT
-	once	TRBV5-5	TRBJ2-3	CASSLGALEDTQYF	TGTGCCAGCAGCTTGGGGGCTCTTGAGGATACGCAGTATTTT
TRBD2	-	TRBV11-2	TRBJ2-2	CASSGGASGGFTGELFF	TGTGCCAGCAGCGGCGGCGCTAGCGGGGGGTTCACCGGGGAGCTGTTTTTT
-	-	TRBV19	TRBJ1-1	CASSKDFGGRAFF	TGTGCCAGTAGTAAGGACTTCGGGGGTAGAGCTTTCTTT
TRBD1	-	TRBV10-3	TRBJ2-7	CATYKGQETYEQYF	TGTGCCACCTACAAGGGACAGGAGACCTACGAGCAGTACTTC
-	-	TRBV11-2	TRBJ2-1	CASTSSVFEQFF	TGTGCCAGCACCTCATCGGTGTTTGAGCAGTTCTTC
TRBD1	-	TRBV5-1	TRBJ2-3	CASSFGDRDTDTQYF	TGCGCCAGCAGCTTCGGGGACAGAGACACAGATACGCAGTATTTT
TRBD2	-	TRBV4-2	TRBJ2-1	CASSQGGSYIEQFF	TGTGCCAGCAGCCAGGGCGGGAGTTACATCGAGCAGTTCTTC
TRBD1	-	TRBV5-1	TRBJ1-1	CASSRDRPVNTEAFF	TGCGCCAGCAGCCGGGACAGGCCAGTGAACACTGAAGCTTTCTTT
-	-	TRBV10-3	TRBJ2-1	CAISEEASYNEQFF	TGTGCCATCAGTGAAGAAGCCTCCTACAATGAGCAGTTCTTC
-	once	TRBV15	TRBJ1-5	CATNQGNQPQHF	TGTGCCACCAACCAGGGCAATCAGCCCCAGCATTTT
-	once	TRBV19	TRBJ1-5	CASTARVSNQPQHF	TGTGCCAGCACAGCCAGGGTGAGCAATCAGCCCCAGCATTTT
TRBD1	-	TRBV7-9	TRBJ1-2	CASSMGQSHYGYTF	TGTGCCAGCAGCATGGGACAGAGTCACTATGGCTACACCTTC
-	once	TRBV7-6	TRBJ2-1	CASSSPGHLNNEQFF	TGTGCCAGCAGCTCTCCGGGACACCTAAACAATGAGCAGTTCTTC
-	-	TRBV5-1	TRBJ2-7	CASSLDTGIGSYEQYF	TGCGCCAGCAGCTTGGATACAGGGATCGGCTCCTACGAGCAGTACTTC
-	few	TRBV15	TRBJ1-3	CATSRDRNTIYF	TGTGCCACCAGCAGAGATAGAAACACCATATATTTT
TRBD2	-	TRBV6-5	TRBJ2-5	CASSYRAGGRGETQYF	TGTGCCAGCAGTTACCGAGCGGGAGGGCGGGGAGAGACCCAGTACTTC
-	-	TRBV28	TRBJ1-3	CASSLTGGNTIYF	TGTGCCAGCAGTTTAACAGGCGGAAACACCATATATTTT
-	-	TRBV10-3	TRBJ2-7	CAIKVGQNYEQYF	TGTGCCATCAAAGTCGGCCAGAACTACGAGCAGTACTTC
-	-	TRBV5-1	TRBJ2-1	CASSLDSTDYNEQFF	TGCGCCAGCAGCTTGGATAGCACCGACTACAATGAGCAGTTCTTC
TRBD1	few	TRBV28	TRBJ1-2	CAIPTGTGISGYTF	TGTGCCATCCCGACCGGGACAGGGATCTCTGGCTACACCTTC
-	-	TRBV10-3	TRBJ1-3	CAISQAGADGNTIYF	TGTGCCATCAGTCAGGCGGGGGCAGATGGAAACACCATATATTTT
-	-	TRBV2	TRBJ2-6	CASSLRGAQSGANGLTF	TGTGCCAGCAGCCTCCGGGGGGCTCAGTCTGGGGCCAACGGCCTGACTTTC
-	-	TRBV5-1	TRBJ2-5	CASSLAHRGETQYF	TGCGCCAGCAGCTTGGCCCATCGAGGAGAGACCCAGTACTTC
-	-	TRBV28	TRBJ1-2	CASSPTGSTGGYTF	TGTGCCAGCAGTCCCACAGGGAGTACTGGTGGCTACACCTTC
TRBD2	-	TRBV10-3	TRBJ2-5	CAISDLRLAGEGETQYF	TGTGCCATCAGTGACCTGAGACTAGCGGGAGAGGGAGAGACCCAGTACTTC
TRBD2	-	TRBV7-9	TRBJ2-7	CASSFGLAVGYEQYF	TGTGCCAGCAGCTTCGGACTAGCGGTAGGGTACGAGCAGTACTTC
-	-	TRBV11-2	TRBJ2-1	CASSRDTYNEQFF	TGTGCCAGCAGCCGGGATACCTACAATGAGCAGTTCTTC
-	few	TRBV28	TRBJ1-3	CASSSTRSGNTIYF	TGTGCCAGCAGTTCCACTAGATCTGGAAACACCATATATTTT
TRBD1	-	TRBV27	TRBJ1-5	CASSLGFQKGTANQPQHF	TGTGCCAGCAGTTTAGGATTCCAAAAAGGGACAGCCAATCAGCCCCAGCATTTT
-	-	TRBV25-1	TRBJ1-2	CASTTANYGYTF	TGTGCCAGCACAACAGCTAACTATGGCTACACCTTC
-	-	TRBV27	TRBJ1-5	CASSLGGRYSNQPQHF	TGTGCCAGCAGTTTGGGGGGGAGATATAGCAATCAGCCCCAGCATTTT
-	once	TRBV5-1	TRBJ1-2	CASSLGITGSYGYTF	TGCGCCAGCAGCTTGGGGATTACAGGGAGCTATGGCTACACCTTC